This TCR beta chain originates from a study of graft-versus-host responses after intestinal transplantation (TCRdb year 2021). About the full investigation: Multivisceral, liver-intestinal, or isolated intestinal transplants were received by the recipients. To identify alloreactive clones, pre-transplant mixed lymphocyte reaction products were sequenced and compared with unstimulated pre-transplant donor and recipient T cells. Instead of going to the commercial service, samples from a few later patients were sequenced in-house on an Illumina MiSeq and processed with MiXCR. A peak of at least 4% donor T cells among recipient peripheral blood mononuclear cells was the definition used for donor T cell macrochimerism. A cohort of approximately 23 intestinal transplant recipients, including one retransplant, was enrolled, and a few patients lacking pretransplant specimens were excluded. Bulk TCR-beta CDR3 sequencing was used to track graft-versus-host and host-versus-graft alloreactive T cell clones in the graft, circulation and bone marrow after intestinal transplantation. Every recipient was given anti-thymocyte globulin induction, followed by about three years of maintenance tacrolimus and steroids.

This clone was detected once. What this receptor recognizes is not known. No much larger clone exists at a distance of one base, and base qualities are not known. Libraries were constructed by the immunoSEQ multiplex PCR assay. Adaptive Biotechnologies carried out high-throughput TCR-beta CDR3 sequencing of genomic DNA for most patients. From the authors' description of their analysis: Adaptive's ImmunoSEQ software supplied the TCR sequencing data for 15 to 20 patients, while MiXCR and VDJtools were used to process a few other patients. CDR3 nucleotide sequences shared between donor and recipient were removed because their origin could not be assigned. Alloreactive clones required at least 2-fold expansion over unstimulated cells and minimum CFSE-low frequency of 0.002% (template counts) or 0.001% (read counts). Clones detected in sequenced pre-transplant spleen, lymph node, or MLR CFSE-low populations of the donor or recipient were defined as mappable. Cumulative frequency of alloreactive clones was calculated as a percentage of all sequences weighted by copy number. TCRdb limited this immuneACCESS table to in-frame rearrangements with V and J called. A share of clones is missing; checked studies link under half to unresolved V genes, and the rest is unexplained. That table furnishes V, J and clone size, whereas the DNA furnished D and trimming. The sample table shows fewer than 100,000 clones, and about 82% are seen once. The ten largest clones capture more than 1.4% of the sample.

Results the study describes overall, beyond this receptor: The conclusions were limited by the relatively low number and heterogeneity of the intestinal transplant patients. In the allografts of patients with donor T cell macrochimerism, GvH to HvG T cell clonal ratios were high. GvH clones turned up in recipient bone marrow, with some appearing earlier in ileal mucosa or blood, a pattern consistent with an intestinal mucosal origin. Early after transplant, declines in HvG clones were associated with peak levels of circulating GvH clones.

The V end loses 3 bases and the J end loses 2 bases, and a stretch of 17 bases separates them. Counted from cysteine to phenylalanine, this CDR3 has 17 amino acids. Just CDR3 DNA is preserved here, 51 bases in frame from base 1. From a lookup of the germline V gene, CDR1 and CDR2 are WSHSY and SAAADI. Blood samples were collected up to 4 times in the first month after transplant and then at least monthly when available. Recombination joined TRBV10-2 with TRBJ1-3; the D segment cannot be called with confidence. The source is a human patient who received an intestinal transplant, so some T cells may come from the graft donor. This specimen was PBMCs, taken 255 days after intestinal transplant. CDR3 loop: CASSDLLREIAGNTIYF. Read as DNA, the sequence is TGCGCCAGCAGTGATCTTTTGCGGGAAATCGCTGGAAACACCATATATTTT.